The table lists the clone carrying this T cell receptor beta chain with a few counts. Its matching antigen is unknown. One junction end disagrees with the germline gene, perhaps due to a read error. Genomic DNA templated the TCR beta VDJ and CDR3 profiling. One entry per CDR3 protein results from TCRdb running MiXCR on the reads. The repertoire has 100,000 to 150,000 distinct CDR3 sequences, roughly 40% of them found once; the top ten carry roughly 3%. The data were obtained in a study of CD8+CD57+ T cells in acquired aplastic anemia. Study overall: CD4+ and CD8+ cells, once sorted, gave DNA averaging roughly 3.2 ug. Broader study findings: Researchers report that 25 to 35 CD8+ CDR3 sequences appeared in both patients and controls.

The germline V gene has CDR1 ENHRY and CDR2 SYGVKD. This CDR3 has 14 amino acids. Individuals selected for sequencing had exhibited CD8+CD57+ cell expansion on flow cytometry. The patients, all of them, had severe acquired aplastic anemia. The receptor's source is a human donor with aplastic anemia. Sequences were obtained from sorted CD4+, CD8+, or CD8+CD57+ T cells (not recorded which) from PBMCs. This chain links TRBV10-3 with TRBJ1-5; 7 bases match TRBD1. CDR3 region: CAISAGGEGQSQHF. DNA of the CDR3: TGTGCCATCAGTGCAGGGGGTGAGGGTCAGTCCCAGCATTTT.